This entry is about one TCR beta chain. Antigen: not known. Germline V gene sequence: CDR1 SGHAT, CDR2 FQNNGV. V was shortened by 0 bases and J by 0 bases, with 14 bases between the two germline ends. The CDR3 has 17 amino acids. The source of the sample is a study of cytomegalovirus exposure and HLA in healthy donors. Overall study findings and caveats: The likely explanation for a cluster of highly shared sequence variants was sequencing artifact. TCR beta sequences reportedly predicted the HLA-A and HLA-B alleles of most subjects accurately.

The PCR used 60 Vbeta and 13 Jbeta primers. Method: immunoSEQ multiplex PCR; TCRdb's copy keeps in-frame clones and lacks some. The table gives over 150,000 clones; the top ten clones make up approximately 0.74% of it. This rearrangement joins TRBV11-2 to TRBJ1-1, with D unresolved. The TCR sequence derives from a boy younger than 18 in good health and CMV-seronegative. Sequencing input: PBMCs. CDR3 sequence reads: CASSLDPGPGVNTEAFF. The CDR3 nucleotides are TGTGCCAGCAGCTTAGATCCTGGGCCAGGCGTGAACACTGAAGCTTTCTTT.